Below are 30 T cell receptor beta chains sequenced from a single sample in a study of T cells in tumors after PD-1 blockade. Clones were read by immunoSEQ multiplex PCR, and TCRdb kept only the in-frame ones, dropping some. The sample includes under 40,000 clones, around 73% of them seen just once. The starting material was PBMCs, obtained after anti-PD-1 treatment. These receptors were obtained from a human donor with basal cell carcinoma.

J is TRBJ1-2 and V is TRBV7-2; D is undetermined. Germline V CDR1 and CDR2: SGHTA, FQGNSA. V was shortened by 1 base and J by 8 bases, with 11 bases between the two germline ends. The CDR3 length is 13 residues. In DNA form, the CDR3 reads TGTGCCAGCAGCTTAGGACTGCAATTAGGCTACACCTTC. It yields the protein CASSLGLQLGYTF.

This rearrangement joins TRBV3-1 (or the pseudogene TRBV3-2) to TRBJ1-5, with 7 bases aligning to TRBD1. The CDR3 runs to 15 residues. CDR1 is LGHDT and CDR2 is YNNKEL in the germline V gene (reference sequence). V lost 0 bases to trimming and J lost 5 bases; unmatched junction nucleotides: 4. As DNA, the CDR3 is TGTGCCAGCAGCCAAGATCTGGGGACAGATCAGCCCCAGCATTTT. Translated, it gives CASSQDLGTDQPQHF.

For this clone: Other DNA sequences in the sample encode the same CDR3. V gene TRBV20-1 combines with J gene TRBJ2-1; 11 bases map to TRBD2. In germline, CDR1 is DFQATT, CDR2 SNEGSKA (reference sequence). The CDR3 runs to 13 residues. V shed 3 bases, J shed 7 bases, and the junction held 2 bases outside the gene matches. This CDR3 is CSASSGGANEQFF. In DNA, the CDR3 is TGCAGTGCTAGTAGCGGGGGGGCTAATGAGCAGTTCTTC.

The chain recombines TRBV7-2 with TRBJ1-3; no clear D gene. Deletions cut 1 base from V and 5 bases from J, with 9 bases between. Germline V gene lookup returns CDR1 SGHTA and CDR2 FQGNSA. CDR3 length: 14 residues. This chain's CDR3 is CASSLGGVRNTIYF. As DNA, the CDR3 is TGTGCCAGCAGCTTAGGAGGCGTAAGAAACACCATATATTTT.

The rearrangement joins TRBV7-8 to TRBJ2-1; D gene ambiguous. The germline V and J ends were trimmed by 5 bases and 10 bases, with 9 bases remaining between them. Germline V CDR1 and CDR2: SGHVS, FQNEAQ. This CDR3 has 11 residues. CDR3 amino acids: CASSPNREQFF. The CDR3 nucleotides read TGTGCCAGCAGCCCTAATCGAGAGCAGTTCTTC.

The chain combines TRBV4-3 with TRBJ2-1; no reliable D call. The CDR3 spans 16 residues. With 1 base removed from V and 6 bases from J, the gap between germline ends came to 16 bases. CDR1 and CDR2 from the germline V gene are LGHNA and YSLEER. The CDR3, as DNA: TGCGCCAGCAGCCAAGCCCCCGGGTCTGTCTCCAATGAGCAGTTCTTC. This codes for CASSQAPGSVSNEQFF.

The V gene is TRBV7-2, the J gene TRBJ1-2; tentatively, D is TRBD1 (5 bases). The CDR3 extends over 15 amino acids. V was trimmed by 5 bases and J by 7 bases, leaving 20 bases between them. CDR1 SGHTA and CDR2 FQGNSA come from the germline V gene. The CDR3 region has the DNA TGTGCCAGCAGCCCCTTCCTCGGCAGGGAGGTTGGCTACACCTTC. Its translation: CASSPFLGREVGYTF.

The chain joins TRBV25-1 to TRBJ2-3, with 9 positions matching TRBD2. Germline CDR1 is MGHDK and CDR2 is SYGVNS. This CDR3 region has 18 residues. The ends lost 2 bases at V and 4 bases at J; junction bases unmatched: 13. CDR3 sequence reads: CASSEGMGREGPADTQYF. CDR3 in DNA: TGTGCCAGCAGTGAAGGGATGGGGCGGGAGGGCCCGGCAGATACGCAGTATTTT.

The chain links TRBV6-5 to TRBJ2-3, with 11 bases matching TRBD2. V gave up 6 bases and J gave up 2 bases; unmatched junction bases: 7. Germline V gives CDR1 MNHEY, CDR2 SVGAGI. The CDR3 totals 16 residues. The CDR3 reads CASSYLTSGNTDTQYF. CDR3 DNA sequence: TGTGCCAGCAGCTACCTGACTAGCGGGAACACAGATACGCAGTATTTT.

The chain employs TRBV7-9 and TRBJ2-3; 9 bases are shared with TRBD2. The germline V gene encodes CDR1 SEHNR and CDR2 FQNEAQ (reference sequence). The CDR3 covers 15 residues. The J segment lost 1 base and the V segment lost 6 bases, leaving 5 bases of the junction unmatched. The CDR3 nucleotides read TGTGCCAGCAGGGATAGCGGGGGCCGCACAGATACGCAGTATTTT. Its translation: CASRDSGGRTDTQYF.

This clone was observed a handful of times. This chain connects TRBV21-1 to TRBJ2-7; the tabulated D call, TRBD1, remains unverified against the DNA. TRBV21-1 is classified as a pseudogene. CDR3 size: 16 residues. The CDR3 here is CASSKESGQATYEQYF. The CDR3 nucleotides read TGTGCCAGCAGCAAAGAATCGGGACAGGCGACCTACGAGCAGTACTTC.

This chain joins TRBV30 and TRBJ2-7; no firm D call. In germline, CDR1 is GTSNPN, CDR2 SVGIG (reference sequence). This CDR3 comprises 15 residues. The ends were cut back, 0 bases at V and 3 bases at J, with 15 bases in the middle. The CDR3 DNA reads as TGTGCCTGGAGTGTAATGTCAGCCTCCGTCTACGAGCAGTACTTC. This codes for CAWSVMSASVYEQYF.

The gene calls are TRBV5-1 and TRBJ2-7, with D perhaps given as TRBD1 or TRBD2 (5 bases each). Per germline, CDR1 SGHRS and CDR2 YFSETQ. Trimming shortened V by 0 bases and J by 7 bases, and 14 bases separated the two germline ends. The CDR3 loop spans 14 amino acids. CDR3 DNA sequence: TGCGCCAGCAGCTTGGCCGGACTCGGGACGGAGCAGTACTTC. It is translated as CASSLAGLGTEQYF.

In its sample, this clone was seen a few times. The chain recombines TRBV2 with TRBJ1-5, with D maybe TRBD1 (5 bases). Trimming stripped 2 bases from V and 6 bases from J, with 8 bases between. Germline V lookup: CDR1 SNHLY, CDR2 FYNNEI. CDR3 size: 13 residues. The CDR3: CASSEIRAQPQHF. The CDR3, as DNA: TGTGCCAGCAGTGAAATCAGGGCTCAGCCCCAGCATTTT.

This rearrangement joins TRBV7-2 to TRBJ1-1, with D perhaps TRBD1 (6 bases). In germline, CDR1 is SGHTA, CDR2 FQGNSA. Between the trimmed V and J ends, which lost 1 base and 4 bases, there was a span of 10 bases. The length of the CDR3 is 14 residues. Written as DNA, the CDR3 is TGTGCCAGCAGCTTAGAAGGGGGGGGCACTGAAGCTTTCTTT. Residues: CASSLEGGGTEAFF.

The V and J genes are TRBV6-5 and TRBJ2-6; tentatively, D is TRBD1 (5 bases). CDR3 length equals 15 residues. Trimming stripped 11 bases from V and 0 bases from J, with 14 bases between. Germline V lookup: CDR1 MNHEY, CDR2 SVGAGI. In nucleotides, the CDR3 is TGTGCCTCCGCTCTGACAGTCTCTGGGGCCAACGTCCTGACTTTC. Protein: CASALTVSGANVLTF.

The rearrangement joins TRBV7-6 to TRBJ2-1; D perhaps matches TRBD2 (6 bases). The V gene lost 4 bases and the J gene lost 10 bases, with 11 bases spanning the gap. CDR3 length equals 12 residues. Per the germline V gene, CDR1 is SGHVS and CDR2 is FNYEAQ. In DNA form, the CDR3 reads TGTGCCAGCAGCTCCGGGGCGGGGGAGCAGTTCTTC. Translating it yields CASSSGAGEQFF.

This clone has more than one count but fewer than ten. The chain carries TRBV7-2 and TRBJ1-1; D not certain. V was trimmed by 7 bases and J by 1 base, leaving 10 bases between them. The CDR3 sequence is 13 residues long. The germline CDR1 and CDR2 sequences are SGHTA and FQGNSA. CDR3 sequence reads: CASILRGNTEAFF. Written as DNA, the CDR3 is TGTGCCAGCATTCTACGGGGGAACACTGAAGCTTTCTTT.

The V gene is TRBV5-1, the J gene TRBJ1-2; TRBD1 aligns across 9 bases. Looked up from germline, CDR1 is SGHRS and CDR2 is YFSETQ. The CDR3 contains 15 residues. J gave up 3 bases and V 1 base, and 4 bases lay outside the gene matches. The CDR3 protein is CASSLTQGADYGYTF. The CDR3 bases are TGCGCCAGCAGCTTGACACAGGGGGCGGACTATGGCTACACCTTC.

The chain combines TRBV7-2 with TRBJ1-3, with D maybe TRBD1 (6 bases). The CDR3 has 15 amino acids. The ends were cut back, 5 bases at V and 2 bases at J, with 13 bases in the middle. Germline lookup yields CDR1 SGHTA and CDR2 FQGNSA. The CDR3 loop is CASSPLAGAGNTIYF. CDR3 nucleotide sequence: TGTGCCAGCAGCCCTTTGGCAGGGGCTGGAAACACCATATATTTT.

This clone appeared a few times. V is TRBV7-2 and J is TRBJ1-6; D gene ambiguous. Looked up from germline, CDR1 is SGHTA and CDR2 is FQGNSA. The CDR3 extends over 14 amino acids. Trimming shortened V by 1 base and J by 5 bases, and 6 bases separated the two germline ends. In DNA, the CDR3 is TGTGCCAGCAGCTTAGTGAAGGATAATTCACCCCTCCACTTT. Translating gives CASSLVKDNSPLHF.

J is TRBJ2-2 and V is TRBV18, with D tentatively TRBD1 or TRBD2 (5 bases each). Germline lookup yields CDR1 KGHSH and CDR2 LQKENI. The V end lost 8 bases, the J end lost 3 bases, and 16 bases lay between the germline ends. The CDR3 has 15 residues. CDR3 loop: CASAHRDGDTGELFF. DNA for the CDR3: TGTGCCAGCGCTCATAGGGACGGAGACACCGGGGAGCTGTTTTTT. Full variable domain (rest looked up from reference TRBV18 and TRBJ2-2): NAGVMQNPRHLVRRRGQEARLRCSPMKGHSHVYWYRQLPEEGLKFMVYLQKENIIDESGMPKERFSAEFPKEGPSILRIQQVVRGDSAAYFCASAHRDGDTGELFFGEGSRLTVL.

This CDR3 reads CASSMISPWGYTF. The CDR3, as DNA: TGTGCCAGTAGTATGATTAGCCCGTGGGGCTACACCTTC. This chain uses TRBV19 with TRBJ1-2; D unresolved. Germline loops: CDR1 LNHDA, CDR2 SQIVND (reference sequence). Trimming stripped 3 bases from V and 8 bases from J, with 13 bases between. This CDR3 spans 13 amino acids. Drawing the rest from reference TRBV19 and TRBJ1-2, the complete variable domain is DGGITQSPKYLFRKEGQNVTLSCEQNLNHDAMYWYRQDPGQGLRLIYYSQIVNDFQKGDIAEGYSVSREKKESFPLTVTSAQKNPTAFYLCASSMISPWGYTFGSGTRLTVV.

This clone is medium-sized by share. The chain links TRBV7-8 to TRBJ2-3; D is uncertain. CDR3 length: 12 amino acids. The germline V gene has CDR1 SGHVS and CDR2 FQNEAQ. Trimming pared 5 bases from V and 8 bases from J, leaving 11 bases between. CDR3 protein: CASSLTIGTQYF. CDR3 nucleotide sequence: TGTGCCAGCAGCCTAACGATAGGTACGCAGTATTTT.

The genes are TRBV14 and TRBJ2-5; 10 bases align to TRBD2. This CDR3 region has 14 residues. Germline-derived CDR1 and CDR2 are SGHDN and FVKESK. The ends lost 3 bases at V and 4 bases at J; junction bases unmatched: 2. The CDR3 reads CASSQGTSVETQYF. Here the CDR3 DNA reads TGTGCCAGCAGCCAGGGGACTAGCGTAGAGACCCAGTACTTC.

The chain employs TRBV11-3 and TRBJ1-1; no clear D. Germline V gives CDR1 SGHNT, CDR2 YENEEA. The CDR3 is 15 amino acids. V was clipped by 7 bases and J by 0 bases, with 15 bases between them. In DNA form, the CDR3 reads TGTGCCAGCACCCCCCTCCAAAGCATGAACACTGAAGCTTTCTTT. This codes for CASTPLQSMNTEAFF. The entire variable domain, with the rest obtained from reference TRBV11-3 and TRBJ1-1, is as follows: EAGVVQSPRYKIIEKKQPVAFWCNPISGHNTLYWYLQNLGQGPELLIRYENEEAVDDSQLPKDRFSAERLKGVDSTLKIQPAELGDSAVYLCASTPLQSMNTEAFFGQGTRLTVV.

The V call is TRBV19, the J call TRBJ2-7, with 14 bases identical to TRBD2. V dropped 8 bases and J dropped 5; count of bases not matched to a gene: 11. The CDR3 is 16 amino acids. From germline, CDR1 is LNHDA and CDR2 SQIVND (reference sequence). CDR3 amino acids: CASAGTSGRSWNEQYF. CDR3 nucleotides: TGTGCCAGTGCGGGGACTAGCGGGAGAAGCTGGAACGAGCAGTACTTC.

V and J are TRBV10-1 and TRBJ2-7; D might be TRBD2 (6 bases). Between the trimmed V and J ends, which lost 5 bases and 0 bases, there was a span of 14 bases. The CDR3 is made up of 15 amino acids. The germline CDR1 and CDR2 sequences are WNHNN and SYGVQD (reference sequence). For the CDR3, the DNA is TGCGCCAGCAGTCGTTATGGAGGGAGCTCCTACGAGCAGTACTTC. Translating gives CASSRYGGSSYEQYF.

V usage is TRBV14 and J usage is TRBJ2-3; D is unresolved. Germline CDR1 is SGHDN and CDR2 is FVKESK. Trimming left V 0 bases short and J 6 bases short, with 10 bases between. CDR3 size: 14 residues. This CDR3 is CASSQDLSLDTQYF. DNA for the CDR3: TGTGCCAGCAGCCAAGATCTGTCCTTGGATACGCAGTATTTT.

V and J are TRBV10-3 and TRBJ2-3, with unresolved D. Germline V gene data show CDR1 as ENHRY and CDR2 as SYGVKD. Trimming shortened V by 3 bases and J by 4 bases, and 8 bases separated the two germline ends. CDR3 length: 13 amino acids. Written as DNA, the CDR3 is TGTGCCATCAGTGAAGGAACATCAGATACGCAGTATTTT. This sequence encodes CAISEGTSDTQYF.